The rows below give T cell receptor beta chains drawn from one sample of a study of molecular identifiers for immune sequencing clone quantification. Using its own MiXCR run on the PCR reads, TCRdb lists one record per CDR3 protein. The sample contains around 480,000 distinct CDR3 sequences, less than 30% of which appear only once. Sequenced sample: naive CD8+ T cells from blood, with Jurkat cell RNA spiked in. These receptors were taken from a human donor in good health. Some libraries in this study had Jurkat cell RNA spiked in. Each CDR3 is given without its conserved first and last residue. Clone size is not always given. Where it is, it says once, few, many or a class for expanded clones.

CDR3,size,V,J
ASSQVGGGNQPQH,many,TRBV4-1,TRBJ1-5
ASSPFRQFTEAF,.,TRBV12-3/TRBV12-4,TRBJ1-1
ASSEAIGGTEAF,.,TRBV6-1,TRBJ1-1
ASSVEGNNEKLF,few,TRBV9,TRBJ1-4
SASGPEGVTDTQY,many,TRBV20-1,TRBJ2-3
ASSLYGPYEQY,.,TRBV27,TRBJ2-7
ASSVNMNTKAF,.,TRBV9,TRBJ1-1
ASSQSGTGALF,many,TRBV4-1,TRBJ2-1
ASSTGHSSYNSPLH,few,TRBV7-2,TRBJ1-6
VSSFGSGEQY,.,TRBV5-6,TRBJ2-7